A single sample is the source of the 30 T cell receptor beta chains below, sequenced in a study of CD8 T cells in Susac syndrome. About 0.45 to 1 ug RNA was reverse transcribed with random hexamers. One entry per CDR3 protein, called by TCRdb with MiXCR from the immunoSEQ multiplex PCR reads. The table shows about 130,000 distinct CDR3 sequences, with around 90% occurring only once. The source material was CD8+ T cells from PBMCs. The receptors derive from a human donor with multiple sclerosis.

The CDR3 region is CASGELGEQYF. CDR3 nucleotide sequence: TGTGCCAGCGGGGAACTGGGCGAGCAGTACTTC. The V gene is TRBV7-8, the J gene TRBJ2-7, with no clear D. Per germline, CDR1 SGHVS and CDR2 FQNEAQ. Trimming left V 8 bases short and J 6 bases short, with 11 bases between. The length of the CDR3 is 11 residues.

The chain combines TRBV6-6 with TRBJ2-7; the D gene is possibly TRBD1 (5 bases). The CDR3 runs 14 residues. The germline V gene has CDR1 MNHNY and CDR2 SVGAGI (reference sequence). Trimming pared 0 bases from V and 2 bases from J, leaving 8 bases between. CDR3 DNA: TGTGCCAGCAGTTACTCGGTAGGGGCCTACGAGCAGTACTTC. This translates into CASSYSVGAYEQYF.

This chain links TRBV4-2 with TRBJ1-1; D perhaps matches TRBD1 (6 bases). CDR1 is LGHNA, CDR2 YNFKEQ, per germline. The CDR3 extends over 13 amino acids. The V gene lost 5 bases and the J gene lost 2 bases, with 9 bases spanning the gap. Written as DNA, the CDR3 is TGTGCCAGCAGCGAAGGGACAAACACTGAAGCTTTCTTT. It yields the protein CASSEGTNTEAFF.

The CDR3 DNA follows: TGCAGTGCCCGGTGGGCGGTTCAGTTCCCGACTAATGAAAAACTGTTTTTT. Protein product: CSARWAVQFPTNEKLFF. The genes are TRBV20-1 and TRBJ1-4; D gene ambiguous. Germline lookup yields CDR1 DFQATT and CDR2 SNEGSKA (reference sequence). V was shortened by 6 bases and J by 2 bases, with 22 bases between the two germline ends. The CDR3 is made up of 17 amino acids.

The genes are TRBV24-1 and TRBJ1-2; 8 nucleotides match TRBD1. Germline values: CDR1 KGHDR, CDR2 SFDVKD. Losses at the gene ends were 4 bases for V and 3 bases for J; bases not matched to a gene: 3. The CDR3 extends over 14 amino acids. The CDR3 region has the DNA TGTGCCACCAGTGACTTGGACAGGGACTATGGCTACACCTTC. Residues: CATSDLDRDYGYTF.

The chain employs TRBV20-1 and TRBJ2-2, with D uncertain. The CDR3 contains 15 residues. V was shortened by 2 bases and J by 2 bases, with 12 bases between the two germline ends. The germline gives CDR1 DFQATT, CDR2 SNEGSKA (reference sequence). CDR3 loop: CSARTIRRNTGELFF. The DNA for the CDR3 is TGCAGTGCTAGAACTATCCGAAGAAACACCGGGGAGCTGTTTTTT.

This clonotype appeared a single time. This rearrangement joins TRBV4-2 to TRBJ2-7; unclear D gene. Germline assignment: CDR1 LGHNA and CDR2 YNFKEQ. Trimming cost V 1 base and J 2 bases, with 6 bases left between them. This CDR3 comprises 13 residues. The CDR3 sequence is CASSQGQTYEQYF. The CDR3 region has the DNA TGTGCCAGCAGCCAAGGGCAGACCTACGAGCAGTACTTC.

The gene calls are TRBV18 and TRBJ2-7; possibly TRBD1 or TRBD2 for D (5 bases each). Trimming left V 3 bases short and J 6 bases short, with 18 bases between. This CDR3 contains 15 residues. Germline V gene sequence: CDR1 KGHSH, CDR2 LQKENI. CDR3 in DNA: TGTGCCAGCTCACCCCCGGGGACCCTTCCACGCGAGCAGTACTTC. Residues: CASSPPGTLPREQYF.

The J gene is TRBJ2-1, the V gene TRBV9, with 12 bases lining up with TRBD2. The CDR3 loop spans 16 amino acids. CDR1 and CDR2 from the germline V gene are SGDLS and YYNGEE. V lost 2 bases and J lost 7; bases outside the gene matches: 7. This CDR3 is CASSVPLAGGPNEQFF. As DNA, the CDR3 is TGTGCCAGCAGCGTCCCACTAGCGGGAGGCCCTAATGAGCAGTTCTTC.

The chain has TRBV9 and TRBJ2-7; unclear D gene. Germline V gene lookup returns CDR1 SGDLS and CDR2 YYNGEE. V was trimmed by 0 bases and J by 0 bases, leaving 7 bases between them. This CDR3 has 14 amino acids. The CDR3 DNA is TGTGCCAGCAGCGTAGGGGCAAGCTCCTACGAGCAGTACTTC. Amino acid sequence: CASSVGASSYEQYF.

CDR3 amino acids: CASSVMETQYF. Here the CDR3 DNA reads TGTGCCAGCTCCGTGATGGAGACCCAGTACTTC. The V and J genes are TRBV25-1 and TRBJ2-5; no definite D call. Germline-derived CDR1 and CDR2 are MGHDK and SYGVNS. This CDR3 is built from 11 residues. The germline V and J ends were trimmed by 8 bases and 5 bases, with 9 bases remaining between them.

The gene calls are TRBV4-3 and TRBJ2-7, with TRBD2 matching over 7 bases. CDR3 length: 17 amino acids. CDR1 is LGHNA and CDR2 is YSLEER in the germline V gene. V was clipped by 0 bases and J by 4 bases; unmatched bases: 12. CDR3 sequence reads: CASSQDSPTSSPYEQYF. The DNA for the CDR3 is TGCGCCAGCAGCCAAGACTCCCCGACTAGCAGCCCTTACGAGCAGTACTTC.

The chain recombines TRBV12-5 with TRBJ1-2, with D uncertain. The V gene's germline CDR1 is LGHNT and CDR2 FRNRAP. V lost 5 bases, J lost 3 bases, and 16 bases lay in between. CDR3 length: 15 residues. The CDR3 sequence: CASGIPARTYYGYTF. CDR3 coding DNA: TGTGCTAGTGGTATTCCGGCCAGGACTTACTATGGCTACACCTTC.

The rearrangement joins TRBV20-1 to TRBJ2-1, with 12 positions matching TRBD2. CDR3 length: 15 amino acids. Trimming took 3 bases from V and 7 from J; bases not matched to a gene: 7. Germline-derived CDR1 and CDR2 are DFQATT and SNEGSKA (reference sequence). CDR3 residues: CSASRLAGVLNEQFF. In DNA, the CDR3 is TGCAGTGCTAGTAGACTAGCGGGAGTATTAAATGAGCAGTTCTTC.

The chain joins TRBV19 to TRBJ1-1; TRBD1 is a possible D gene (6 bases). CDR1 and CDR2 (germline): LNHDA, SQIVND (reference sequence). The CDR3 covers 15 residues. The germline V and J ends were trimmed by 4 bases and 4 bases, with 16 bases remaining between them. This chain's CDR3 is CASSTTQGASTEAFF. For the CDR3, the DNA is TGTGCCAGTAGTACCACACAGGGCGCGAGCACTGAAGCTTTCTTT.

The chain has TRBV21-1 and TRBJ2-2. TRBV21-1 counts as a pseudogene. CDR3 length equals 17 residues. The CDR3 DNA sequence: TGTGCCAGCAGCAAATTTTGGGATTCACATGTTACCGGGGAGCTGTTTTTT. It specifies CASSKFWDSHVTGELFF.

The table lists this clonotype with a few counts. The chain recombines TRBV7-9 with TRBJ2-3; 7 bases are a match to TRBD1. The CDR3 totals 14 residues. V dropped 5 bases and J dropped 2; count of bases not matched to a gene: 4. Germline values: CDR1 SEHNR, CDR2 FQNEAQ (reference sequence). The CDR3, as DNA: TGTGCCAGCAGCCAGGGACAGACCACAGATACGCAGTATTTT. Translating gives CASSQGQTTDTQYF.

The rearrangement joins TRBV20-1 to TRBJ1-2; the D is unclear. Germline V gene sequence: CDR1 DFQATT, CDR2 SNEGSKA (reference sequence). The ends were cut back, 5 bases at V and 4 bases at J, with 14 bases in the middle. The CDR3 is 13 residues long. The CDR3 nucleotides are TGCAGTGCTGCAGAGAGGGTGTCCTATGGCTACACCTTC. It codes for CSAAERVSYGYTF.

The chain combines TRBV7-9 with TRBJ2-7, with 7 bases matching TRBD1. Losses at the gene ends were 2 bases for V and 3 bases for J; bases not matched to a gene: 4. This CDR3 has 14 amino acids. Germline V gives CDR1 SEHNR, CDR2 FQNEAQ (reference sequence). This CDR3 reads CASSLSGGVYEQYF. The CDR3 DNA reads as TGTGCCAGCAGCTTATCAGGGGGAGTCTACGAGCAGTACTTC.

The V and J genes are TRBV6-5 and TRBJ2-1; tentatively, D is TRBD1 or TRBD2 (5 bases each). The germline V and J ends were trimmed by 2 bases and 0 bases, with 5 bases remaining between them. The CDR3 contains 14 residues. From germline, CDR1 is MNHEY and CDR2 SVGAGI. The CDR3 here is CASSYGGSYNEQFF. The DNA for the CDR3 is TGTGCCAGCAGTTACGGGGGCTCCTACAATGAGCAGTTCTTC.

The V and J genes are TRBV20-1 and TRBJ2-1; no clear D gene. Germline V lookup: CDR1 DFQATT, CDR2 SNEGSKA (reference sequence). The CDR3 spans 11 residues. Trimming cost V 6 bases and J 12 bases, with 15 bases left between them. DNA of the CDR3: TGCAGTGCCGACCTCTCAGTGGGGCAGTTCTTC. It yields the protein CSADLSVGQFF.

The gene calls are TRBV25-1 and TRBJ2-7, with D possibly being TRBD1 (5 bases). CDR1 and CDR2 from the germline V gene are MGHDK and SYGVNS. V shed 4 bases and J shed 2 bases, with 6 bases lying between them. The CDR3 is 12 amino acids. The CDR3 nucleotides read TGTGCCAGCAGTGGACAGACCTACGAGCAGTACTTC. Its protein is CASSGQTYEQYF.

V gene TRBV27 combines with J gene TRBJ2-5; unclear D gene. V lost 5 bases and J 1 base, leaving 14 bases between the germline ends. Germline V lookup: CDR1 MNHEY, CDR2 SMNVEV (reference sequence). The CDR3 is made up of 15 amino acids. The CDR3 protein is CASSKISATQETQYF. In nucleotides, the CDR3 is TGTGCCAGCAGTAAGATCTCGGCGACCCAAGAGACCCAGTACTTC.

The gene calls are TRBV7-9 and TRBJ2-2; D perhaps matches TRBD2 (6 bases). The germline V and J ends were trimmed by 3 bases and 4 bases, with 12 bases remaining between them. The germline V gene has CDR1 SEHNR and CDR2 FQNEAQ (reference sequence). This CDR3 contains 15 residues. CDR3 nucleotide sequence: TGTGCCAGCAGCTTCCAAACAGCGGGCACCGGGGAGCTGTTTTTT. Protein: CASSFQTAGTGELFF.

V and J are TRBV7-2 and TRBJ2-7; TRBD2 agrees at 9 bases. After removal of 10 bases from V and 4 bases from J, the junction contained 14 bases not matched to a gene. CDR1 and CDR2 from the germline V gene are SGHTA and FQGNSA. This CDR3 is built from 15 residues. In nucleotides, the CDR3 is TGTGCCACCAAGGGGGTAGCGGGAGACGTATACGAGCAGTACTTC. Residues: CATKGVAGDVYEQYF.

This chain uses TRBV19 with TRBJ2-1, with D perhaps matching TRBD2 (6 bases). This CDR3 has 12 residues. V shed 3 bases and J shed 8 bases, with 8 bases lying between them. CDR1 and CDR2 from the germline V gene are LNHDA and SQIVND (reference sequence). CDR3 residues: CASSIGGDEQFF. DNA of the CDR3: TGTGCCAGTAGTATTGGAGGGGATGAGCAGTTCTTC.

This chain joins TRBV5-5 and TRBJ2-7; 14 nucleotides agree with TRBD2. Germline V gene lookup returns CDR1 SGHKS and CDR2 YYEKEE (reference sequence). The CDR3 length is 16 residues. V lost 4 bases and J lost 3; bases outside the gene matches: 6. CDR3 sequence: CASSEGLAGVGYEQYF. The CDR3 region has the DNA TGTGCCAGCAGCGAGGGACTAGCGGGAGTCGGCTACGAGCAGTACTTC.

This clonotype was seen more than once but under ten times. The genes are TRBV27 and TRBJ1-5; D remains unclear. The V gene lost 8 bases and the J gene lost 0 bases, with 8 bases spanning the gap. CDR1 is MNHEY, CDR2 SMNVEV, per germline (reference sequence). The CDR3 loop spans 13 amino acids. CDR3 in amino acids: CASSPFSNQPQHF. As DNA, the CDR3 is TGTGCCAGCTCACCGTTTAGCAATCAGCCCCAGCATTTT.

The chain couples TRBV7-3 to TRBJ1-1; the D is unclear. The CDR3 has 16 amino acids. V shed 0 bases and J shed 4 bases, with 15 bases lying between them. Germline values: CDR1 SGHTA, CDR2 FQGTGA. CDR3 DNA sequence: TGTGCCAGCAGCTTAACTGGTCGGTCGGTCAGCACTGAAGCTTTCTTT. This encodes CASSLTGRSVSTEAFF.

This clonotype occurred a few times. This chain connects TRBV28 to TRBJ2-7; possible D gene TRBD2, 5 bases. Between the trimmed V and J ends, which lost 3 bases and 3 bases, there was a span of 6 bases. This CDR3 contains 12 residues. Germline V gene data show CDR1 as MDHEN and CDR2 as SYDVKM. CDR3 DNA: TGTGCCAGCAGTTTTCGGGGCTACGAGCAGTACTTC. It yields the protein CASSFRGYEQYF.